This T cell receptor (beta chain) came from a study of T cells in Graves' hyperthyroidism and ophthalmopathy (dated by TCRdb to the late 2010s). Broadly, across the study: Peripheral blood samples were taken at the time of initial diagnosis, prior to any treatment. After sampling, hyperthyroidism patients received methimazole starting at 30 mg daily, and ophthalmopathy patients received high-dose intravenous methylprednisolone. TCR V-J signatures able to tell the groups apart were searched for in a discovery cohort of some 97 patients, of whom more than 40 had Graves' ophthalmopathy and around 56 had stable Graves' hyperthyroidism. According to the paper, TCR Vbeta CDR3 sequencing was carried out on over 130 peripheral blood samples, which came from fewer than 50 ophthalmopathy, around 74 hyperthyroidism and roughly 17 progressor patients. Prospective prediction of ophthalmopathy was tested in an independent validation cohort consisting of 18 hyperthyroidism patients and some 16 patients who later progressed to ophthalmopathy. In more than five Graves' hyperthyroidism patients, the study also compared T-cell repertoires from thyroid tissue with T-cell repertoires from blood. The approximately 100 discovery patients were randomly divided into training and test sets at a 7:3 ratio.

TCR beta CDR3 regions were amplified from RNA transcripts. The TCR CDR3 was subjected to a first round of RT-PCR using the HTBI primer set and the Qiagen OneStep RT-PCR kit. Libraries were constructed in a second round of multiplex PCR, after which size selection and purification were carried out. Sequencing of the libraries was done on an Illumina HiSeq2000 using paired-end 100 bp reads. In the authors' own workflow: SOAPnuke was used to process the raw data, throwing out any read that contained adapters or uncalled bases, had a mean Phred below 15, or lacked an exact constant-primer or identifier match. COPE v1.2.5 was used to merge high-quality paired reads, and clonotypes were defined as unique nucleotide sequences. MiTCR v1.1 was used to align clonotypes to the IMGT TRBV, TRBD and TRBJ reference segments. The analysis included only V-J combinations with a frequency above 0.0001, which together covered approximately 99% of the repertoires. A TCS score was defined as the ratio between F50 (clonal expansion) and ExV (chaos), using BLOSUM62-based TCRdist between CDR3 peptides within each V-J. Welch's t-statistics and random forest reduced around 550 V-J features to fewer than 15, which were used in a naive Bayes classifier (R e1071). The public reads were quality trimmed at Q25 with fastp and then assembled into clones with MiXCR by TCRdb, keeping productive beta chains. Each entry is one CDR3 protein sequence, shown with its most common DNA and genes. The V and J calls and clone size are TCRdb's, not the authors'. Counted in this sample were 600,000 to 750,000 distinct CDR3 sequences; roughly 17% of them appeared once. The top ten clonotypes cover about 14% of the sample.

A patient counted as having stable Graves' hyperthyroidism if no progression to ophthalmopathy occurred over 18 months of follow-up. Hyperthyroidism patients were newly diagnosed, had a disease duration of under 2 months, and were aged 18 to 65 years. Exclusion was applied to patients with uncontrolled infections, other autoimmune diseases, pregnancy or lactation. Clinical symptoms, serum thyroxine and TRAb, thyroid ultrasound, and orbital computed tomography formed the basis for the diagnoses. Ficoll-Paque density gradient centrifugation was used to isolate PBMCs from 8 to 10 ml of fresh peripheral blood. Total RNA was extracted using Trizol reagent, and RNA quality was assessed on an Agilent 2100 Bioanalyzer. Paper-wide results and their limitations: In validation, the model predicted progression to ophthalmopathy with over 60% sensitivity and 72.22% specificity, a median of about 6 months before onset. Most expanded thyroid clonotypes (frequency above 0.001) were also detected in blood, a finding suggesting that blood repertoires may reflect thyroid immune responses. Ophthalmopathy was separated from stable hyperthyroidism by a 13 V-J signature model, with around 90% sensitivity and about 81% specificity obtained in cross-validation and 80%/75% obtained in testing. Sample size was not statistically predetermined, and investigators were not blinded to group allocation.

This clonotype was seen at least ten times. Its target antigen remains unknown. No much larger clone exists at a distance of one base, and base qualities are not known. Looking up the germline V gene (reference sequence) yields CDR1 DFQATT and CDR2 SNEGSKA. There are 12 amino acids in the CDR3, from cysteine to phenylalanine inclusive. The sequence is cut down to CDR3 DNA, 36 bases in frame from base 1. V drops 3 bases and J drops 1 base, leaving 5 bases in between. Sequenced: blood. Rearrangement joined TRBV20-1 to TRBJ2-3; the D gene assignment is ambiguous. The TCR comes from a man in his fifties or sixties with Graves' hyperthyroidism. This receptor carries the CDR3 CSASVGTDTQYF. At the DNA level, the sequence is TGCAGTGCTAGTGTGGGCACAGATACGCAGTATTTT.